This T cell receptor (beta chain) appears in the sequencing data of a study of blood T cells in healthy people across ages. Next came a second PCR, run for about 7 to 12 cycles, which used a sample-barcoded 5' primer along with a J-beta primer mix. TCRdb analysed the 5' RACE reads with MiXCR anew, one entry per CDR3 protein. The repertoire holds 700,000 to 950,000 distinct CDR3 sequences, with roughly 45% as singletons. This CDR3 region has 19 residues. V was pared by 4 bases and J by 10 bases, with 20 bases of the junction left unmatched. Germline loops: CDR1 SGHKS, CDR2 YYEKEE (reference sequence). This clonotype was seen more than once but under ten times. Its antigen is undetermined. Findings and caveats of the study: Age brought a roughly linear fall in TCR beta diversity measured per million T cells.

This sequence joins TRBV5-5 and TRBJ1-6, with 10 bases aligning to TRBD1. The material sequenced was blood. The sequence was collected from a woman in her fifties or sixties in good health. CDR3: CASSTMGQGFGASRSPLHF. CDR3 nucleotide sequence: TGTGCCAGCAGCACCATGGGACAGGGGTTTGGTGCTTCACGATCACCCCTCCACTTT.